Listed here is a single T cell receptor (beta chain). Its recognized antigen is unknown. Per-base quality was not reported, and no clone a single base away is much larger than it. A second Seattle source provided samples from volunteer blood donors who had recovered from COVID-19. The collaborating institutions used their own protocols to collect whole blood in K2EDTA tubes. For TCRbeta analysis, collaborator samples were shipped as frozen whole blood, as isolated PBMCs, or as DNA extracted from either sample type. This sample is drawn from a study of blood T cell repertoires in COVID-19 (dated by TCRdb to 2019 to 2021). With regard to the full study: Samples covering the acute and convalescent phases of COVID-19 were provided by collaborators in the United States, Italy and Spain. The prospective study material was composed of cDNA or gDNA derived from T cells, B-cell-depleted T cells, or PBMCs. Subjects who had been exposed to COVID-19, were actively infected with it, or had recovered from it provided the deeply sampled blood TCRbeta repertoires that made up the dataset. The repertoires were released in a freely available public database intended as a resource for research on the immune response to SARS-CoV-2. Samples were obtained from the ongoing ImmuneRACE study (first 160 participants) and from 1,254 subjects provided by 6 global collaborators. Nearly every sample came with metadata listing a de-identified subject ID, COVID-19 status, age in years and sex. Where available, HLA class I and class II types were taken from metadata supplied by the sample provider and were not determined by assay-based typing. General findings and caveats noted by the study authors: How much clinical and demographic metadata was included differed by source and by participant, and the metadata was provided uncurated.

The immunoSEQ Assay, a bias-controlled multiplex PCR, was used to amplify TCRbeta CDR3 regions from genomic DNA. The source study handled its data this way. The number of nucleated cells in each sample was estimated from the amplification of reference gene primers within the assay. To quantify the absolute abundance of each unique TCRbeta CDR3 rearrangement, sequence reads were collapsed and filtered. For each sample, productive Simpson clonality was calculated as the square root of Simpson's diversity index across productive rearrangements. TCRdb took over this immuneACCESS table, retaining in-frame rearrangements with V and J assigned. Such tables are incomplete; in checked studies, under half of the missing clones stem from an unresolved V gene, and the remainder is unexplained. V, J and clone size are those of that table, while D and trimming were read from the DNA. The sample table records hundreds of thousands of clones; 70% to 90% of these occur just once. The top ten hold around 2.1% of the sample.

The sequence derives from a woman under 40 who had recovered from COVID-19. Sequences were obtained from peripheral blood.

The CDR3 protein is CASSLSGGAIDTQYF. The nucleotides read TGTGCCAGCAGCCTTAGCGGGGGGGCGATAGATACGCAGTATTTT. The chain is assembled from TRBV7-2 and TRBJ2-3; TRBD2 agrees with 11 junctional bases. CDR1 SGHTA and CDR2 FQGNSA were looked up in the germline V gene. Trimming leaves V shorter by 5 bases and J shorter by 5 bases, with the junction holding 6 bases beyond the gene matches. The CDR3 numbers 15 residues from cysteine through phenylalanine. This entry keeps only the CDR3 DNA: 45 bases, framed from base 1.